The TCR beta chain described here comes from a study of blood T cell repertoires in COVID-19. Germline CDR1 is LNHDA and CDR2 is SQIVND (reference sequence). The V end lost 5 bases, the J end lost 3 bases, and 11 bases lay between the germline ends. This CDR3 has 13 amino acids. Repertoires were generated with immunoSEQ multiplex PCR, while TCRdb's copy carries only in-frame clones and drops some. The sample has roughly 200,000 clones; approximately 84% are singletons. Material for sequencing was peripheral blood. The sequence was obtained from a woman aged 65 to 85 with active or convalescent COVID-19. The chain carries TRBV19 and TRBJ2-7, with TRBD2 as a possible D gene (6 bases). CDR3 amino acids: CASSPGLDYEQYF. In DNA form, the CDR3 reads TGTGCCAGTAGTCCGGGACTGGACTACGAGCAGTACTTC.